This T cell receptor beta chain originates from a study of blood T cell repertoires in COVID-19. Study in general: COVID-19 samples collected from the United States, Italy and Spain covered acute and convalescent phases. T cells, B-cell-depleted T cells, or PBMCs provided the cDNA or gDNA that served as material.

Original methodology: Estimation of nucleated cell counts relied on the amplification of reference gene primers. Only in-frame clones appear in the TCRdb table, and some are missing; sequencing was by immunoSEQ multiplex PCR. The V and J calls and the clone size are those of that table, but D and trimming were determined from the DNA. Of about 140,000 clones in the sample, 75% to 85% were seen once. The sequence derives from a woman aged 80 or over with active or convalescent COVID-19. Sequenced material: peripheral blood.

Here the CDR3 DNA reads TGTGCCAGCAGCTCAGGACAGGGTGGGTCCTATGGCTACACCTTC. It codes for CASSSGQGGSYGYTF. This chain joins TRBV7-3 and TRBJ1-2; 8 nucleotides line up with TRBD1. CDR1 is SGHTA and CDR2 is FQGTGA in the germline V gene. The CDR3 is made up of 15 amino acids. The V and J ends lost 4 bases and 4 bases, in that order; junction bases with no gene match: 8. Filled out from reference TRBV7-3 and TRBJ1-2, the complete variable domain reads GAGVSQTPSNKVTEKGKYVELRCDPISGHTALYWYRQSLGQGPEFLIYFQGTGAADDSGLPNDRFFAVRPEGSVSTLKIQRTERGDSAVYLCASSSGQGGSYGYTFGSGTRLTVV.